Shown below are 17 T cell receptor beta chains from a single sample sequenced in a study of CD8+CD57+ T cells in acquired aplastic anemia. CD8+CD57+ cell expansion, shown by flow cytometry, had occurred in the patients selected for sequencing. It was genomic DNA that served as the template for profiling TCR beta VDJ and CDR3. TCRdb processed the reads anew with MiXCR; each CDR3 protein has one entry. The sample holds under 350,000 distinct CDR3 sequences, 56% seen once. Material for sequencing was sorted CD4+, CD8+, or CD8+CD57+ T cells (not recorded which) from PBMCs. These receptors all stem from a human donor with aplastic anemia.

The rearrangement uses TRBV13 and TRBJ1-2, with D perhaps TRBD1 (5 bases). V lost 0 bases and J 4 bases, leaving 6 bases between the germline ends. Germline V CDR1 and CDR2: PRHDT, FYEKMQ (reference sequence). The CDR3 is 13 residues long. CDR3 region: CASSLGTAYGYTF. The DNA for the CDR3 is TGTGCCAGCAGCTTAGGGACAGCCTATGGCTACACCTTC.

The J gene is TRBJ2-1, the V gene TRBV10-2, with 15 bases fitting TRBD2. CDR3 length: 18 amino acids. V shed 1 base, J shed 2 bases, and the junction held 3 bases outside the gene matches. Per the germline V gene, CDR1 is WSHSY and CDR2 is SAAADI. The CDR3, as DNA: TGCGCCAGCAGTGAGTTAGGGACTAGCGGGGGGACCTACAATGAGCAGTTCTTC. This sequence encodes CASSELGTSGGTYNEQFF.

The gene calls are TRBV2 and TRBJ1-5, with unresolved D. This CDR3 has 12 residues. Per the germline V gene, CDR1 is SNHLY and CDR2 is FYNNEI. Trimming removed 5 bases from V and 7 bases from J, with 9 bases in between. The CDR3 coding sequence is TGTGCCAGCAGTTCGTCGTTGCAGCCCCAGCATTTT. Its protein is CASSSSLQPQHF.

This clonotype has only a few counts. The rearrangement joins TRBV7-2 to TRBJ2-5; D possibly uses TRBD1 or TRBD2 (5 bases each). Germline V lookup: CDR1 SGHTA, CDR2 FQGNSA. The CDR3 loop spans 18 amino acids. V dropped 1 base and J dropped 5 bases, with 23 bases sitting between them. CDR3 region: CASSLVVARTGTVETQYF. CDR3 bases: TGTGCCAGCAGCTTAGTCGTGGCGAGGACCGGGACCGTCGAGACCCAGTACTTC.

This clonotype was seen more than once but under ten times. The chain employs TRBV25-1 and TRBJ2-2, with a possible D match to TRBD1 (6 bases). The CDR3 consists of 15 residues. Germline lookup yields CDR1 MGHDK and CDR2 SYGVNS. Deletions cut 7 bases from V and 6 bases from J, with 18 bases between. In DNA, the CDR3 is TGTGCCAGCAATCAGGCAGGGGCTGGGTCCGGGGAGCTGTTTTTT. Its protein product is CASNQAGAGSGELFF.

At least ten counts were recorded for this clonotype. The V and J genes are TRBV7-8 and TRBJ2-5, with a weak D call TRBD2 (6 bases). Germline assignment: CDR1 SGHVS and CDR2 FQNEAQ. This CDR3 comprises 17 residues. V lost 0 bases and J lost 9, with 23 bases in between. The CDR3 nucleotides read TGTGCCAGCAGCTTAGCGGGGACTTCGGGCGGGCTAGGGTCCCAGTACTTC. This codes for CASSLAGTSGGLGSQYF.

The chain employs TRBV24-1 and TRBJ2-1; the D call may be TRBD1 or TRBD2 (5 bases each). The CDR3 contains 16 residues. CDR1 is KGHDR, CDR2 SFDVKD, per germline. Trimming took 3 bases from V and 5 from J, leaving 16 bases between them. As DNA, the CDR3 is TGTGCCACCAGTGATCCGGGACCCGGAAAGAACAATGAGCAGTTCTTC. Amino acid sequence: CATSDPGPGKNNEQFF.

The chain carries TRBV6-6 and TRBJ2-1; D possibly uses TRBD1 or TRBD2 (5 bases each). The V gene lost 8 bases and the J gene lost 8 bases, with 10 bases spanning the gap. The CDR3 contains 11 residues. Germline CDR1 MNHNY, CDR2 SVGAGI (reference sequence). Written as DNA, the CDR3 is TGTGCCAGCTTTGAGGGGTATGAGCAGTTCTTC. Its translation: CASFEGYEQFF.

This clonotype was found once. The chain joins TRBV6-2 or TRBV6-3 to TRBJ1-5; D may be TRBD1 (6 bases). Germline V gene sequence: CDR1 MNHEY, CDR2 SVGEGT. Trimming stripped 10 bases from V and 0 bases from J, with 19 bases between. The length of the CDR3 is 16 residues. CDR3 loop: CATRRGQANSNQPQHF. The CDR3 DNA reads TGTGCCACCCGTCGGGGGCAGGCCAATAGCAATCAGCCCCAGCATTTT.

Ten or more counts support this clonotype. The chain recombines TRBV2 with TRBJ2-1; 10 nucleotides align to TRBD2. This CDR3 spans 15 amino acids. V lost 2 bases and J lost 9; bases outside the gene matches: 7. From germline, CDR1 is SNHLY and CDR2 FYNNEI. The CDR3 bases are TGTGCCAGCAGTGAAAGTAGCGGGGGGAGTATTGAGCAGTTCTTC. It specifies CASSESSGGSIEQFF.

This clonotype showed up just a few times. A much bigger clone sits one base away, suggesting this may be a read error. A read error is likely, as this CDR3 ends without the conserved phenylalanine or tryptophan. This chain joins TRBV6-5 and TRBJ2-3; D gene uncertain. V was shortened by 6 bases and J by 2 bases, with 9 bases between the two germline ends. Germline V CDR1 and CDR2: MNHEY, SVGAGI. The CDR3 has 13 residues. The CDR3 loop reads CASRLAFTDTQYV. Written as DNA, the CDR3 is TGTGCCAGCAGGTTGGCATTCACAGATACGCAGTATGTT.

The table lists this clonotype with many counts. The CDR3 spells CASSEGRSREQYF. DNA of the CDR3: TGCGCCAGCAGTGAGGGCAGATCGCGCGAGCAGTACTTC. V usage is TRBV10-1 and J usage is TRBJ2-7; no clear D. The CDR3 covers 13 residues. V was trimmed by 2 bases and J by 6 bases, leaving 11 bases between them. Germline V gene sequence: CDR1 WNHNN, CDR2 SYGVQD (reference sequence).

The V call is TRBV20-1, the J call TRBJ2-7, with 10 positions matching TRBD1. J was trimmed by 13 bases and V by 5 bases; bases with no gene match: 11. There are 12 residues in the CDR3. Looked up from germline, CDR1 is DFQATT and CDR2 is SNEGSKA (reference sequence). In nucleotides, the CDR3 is TGCAGTGCTGCAATCCCGGGACAGGGGAAATACTTC. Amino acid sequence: CSAAIPGQGKYF.

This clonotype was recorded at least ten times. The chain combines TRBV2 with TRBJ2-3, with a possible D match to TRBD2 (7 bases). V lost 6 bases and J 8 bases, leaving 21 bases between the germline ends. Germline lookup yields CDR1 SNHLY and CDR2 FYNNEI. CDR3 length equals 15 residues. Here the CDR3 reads CASSKGGASLGTQYF. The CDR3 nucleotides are TGTGCCAGCAGCAAGGGGGGGGCCTCCCTCGGTACGCAGTATTTT.

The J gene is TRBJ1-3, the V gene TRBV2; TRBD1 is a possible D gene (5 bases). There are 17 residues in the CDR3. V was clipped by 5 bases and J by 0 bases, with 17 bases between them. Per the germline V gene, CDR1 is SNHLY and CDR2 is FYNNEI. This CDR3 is CASSHITQGISGNTIYF. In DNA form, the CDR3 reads TGTGCCAGCAGTCATATCACTCAGGGTATCTCTGGAAACACCATATATTTT.

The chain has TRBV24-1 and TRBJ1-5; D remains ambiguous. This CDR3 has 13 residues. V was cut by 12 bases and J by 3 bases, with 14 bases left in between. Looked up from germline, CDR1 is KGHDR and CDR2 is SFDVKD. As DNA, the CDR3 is TGTGCCGTCGGAGGGCAATTCAATCAGCCCCAGCATTTT. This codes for CAVGGQFNQPQHF.

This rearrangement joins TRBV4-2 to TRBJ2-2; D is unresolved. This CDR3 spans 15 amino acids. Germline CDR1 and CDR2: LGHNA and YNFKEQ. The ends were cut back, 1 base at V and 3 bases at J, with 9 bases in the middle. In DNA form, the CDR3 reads TGTGCCAGCAGCCAAGTCCTTTCGGACACCGGGGAGCTGTTTTTT. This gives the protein CASSQVLSDTGELFF.